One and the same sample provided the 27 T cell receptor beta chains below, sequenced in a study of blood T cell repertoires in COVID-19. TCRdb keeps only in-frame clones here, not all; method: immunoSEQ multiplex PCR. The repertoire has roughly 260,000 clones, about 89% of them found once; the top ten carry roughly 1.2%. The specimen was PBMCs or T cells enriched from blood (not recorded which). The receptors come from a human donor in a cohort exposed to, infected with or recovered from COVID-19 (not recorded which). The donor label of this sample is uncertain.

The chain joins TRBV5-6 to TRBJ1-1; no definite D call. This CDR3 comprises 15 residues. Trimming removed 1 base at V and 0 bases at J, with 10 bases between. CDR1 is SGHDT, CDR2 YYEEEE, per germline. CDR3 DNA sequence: TGTGCCAGCAGCTTGTTCGGTCCTATGAACACTGAAGCTTTCTTT. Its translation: CASSLFGPMNTEAFF.

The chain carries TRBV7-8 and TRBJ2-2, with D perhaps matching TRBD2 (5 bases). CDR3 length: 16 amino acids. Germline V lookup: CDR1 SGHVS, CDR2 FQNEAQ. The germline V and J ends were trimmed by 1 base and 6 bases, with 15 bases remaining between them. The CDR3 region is CASSLGRLFESGELFF. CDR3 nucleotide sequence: TGTGCCAGCAGCTTAGGGAGGTTGTTCGAATCCGGGGAGCTGTTTTTT.

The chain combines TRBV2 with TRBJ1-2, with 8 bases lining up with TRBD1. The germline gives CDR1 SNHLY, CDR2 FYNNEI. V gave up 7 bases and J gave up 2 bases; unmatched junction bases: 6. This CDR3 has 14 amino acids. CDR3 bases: TGTGCCAGCAATGGACAGGGCCCGAACTATGGCTACACCTTC. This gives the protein CASNGQGPNYGYTF.

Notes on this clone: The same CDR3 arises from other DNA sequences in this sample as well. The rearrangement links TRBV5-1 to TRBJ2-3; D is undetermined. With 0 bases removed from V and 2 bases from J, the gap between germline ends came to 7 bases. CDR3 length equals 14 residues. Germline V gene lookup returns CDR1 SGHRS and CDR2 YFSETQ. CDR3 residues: CASSLGGNTDTQYF. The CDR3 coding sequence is TGCGCCAGCAGCTTGGGAGGAAACACAGATACGCAGTATTTT. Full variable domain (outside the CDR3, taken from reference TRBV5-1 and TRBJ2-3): KAGVTQTPRYLIKTRGQQVTLSCSPISGHRSVSWYQQTPGQGLQFLFEYFSETQRNKGNFPGRFSGRQFSNSRSEMNVSTLELGDSALYLCASSLGGNTDTQYFGPGTRLTVL.

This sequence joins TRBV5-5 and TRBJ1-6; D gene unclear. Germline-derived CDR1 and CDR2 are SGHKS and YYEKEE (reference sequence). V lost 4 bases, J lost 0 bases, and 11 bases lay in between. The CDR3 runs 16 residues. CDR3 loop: CASSPYLSSYNSPLHF. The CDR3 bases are TGTGCCAGCAGCCCATACTTAAGCTCCTATAATTCACCCCTCCACTTT.

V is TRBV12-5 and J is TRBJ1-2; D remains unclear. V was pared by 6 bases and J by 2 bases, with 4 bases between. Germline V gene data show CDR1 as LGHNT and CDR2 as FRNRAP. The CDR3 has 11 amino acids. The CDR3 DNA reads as TGTGCTAGTGGCCGGAACTATGGCTACACCTTC. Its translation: CASGRNYGYTF.

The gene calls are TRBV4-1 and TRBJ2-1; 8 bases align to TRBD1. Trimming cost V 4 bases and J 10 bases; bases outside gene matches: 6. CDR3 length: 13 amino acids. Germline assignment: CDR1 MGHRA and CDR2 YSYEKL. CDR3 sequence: CASSPHRQGEQFF. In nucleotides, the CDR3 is TGCGCCAGCAGCCCGCATAGACAGGGGGAGCAGTTCTTC.

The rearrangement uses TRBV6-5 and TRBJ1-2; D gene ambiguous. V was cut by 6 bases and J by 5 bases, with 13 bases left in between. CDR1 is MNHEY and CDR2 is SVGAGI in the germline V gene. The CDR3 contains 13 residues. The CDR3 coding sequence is TGTGCCAGCAGCCGCAGGCCGGGGTATGGCTACACCTTC. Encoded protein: CASSRRPGYGYTF.

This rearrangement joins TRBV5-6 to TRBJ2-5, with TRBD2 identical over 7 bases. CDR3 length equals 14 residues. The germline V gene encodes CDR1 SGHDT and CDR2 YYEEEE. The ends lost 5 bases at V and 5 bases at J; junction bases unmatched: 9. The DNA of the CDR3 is TGTGCCAGCAGTGGAGAGACTAGCACGGAGACCCAGTACTTC. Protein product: CASSGETSTETQYF.

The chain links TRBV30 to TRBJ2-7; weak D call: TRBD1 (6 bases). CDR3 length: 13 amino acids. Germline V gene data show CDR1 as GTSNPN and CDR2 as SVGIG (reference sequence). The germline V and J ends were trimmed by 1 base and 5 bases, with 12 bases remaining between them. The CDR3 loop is CAWSGPGTNEQYF. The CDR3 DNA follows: TGTGCCTGGAGTGGTCCAGGGACAAACGAGCAGTACTTC. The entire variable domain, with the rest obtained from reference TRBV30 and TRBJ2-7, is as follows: SQTIHQWPATLVQPVGSPLSLECTVEGTSNPNLYWYRQAAGRGLQLLFYSVGIGQISSEVPQNLSASRPQDRQFILSSKKLLLSDSGFYLCAWSGPGTNEQYFGPGTRLTVT.

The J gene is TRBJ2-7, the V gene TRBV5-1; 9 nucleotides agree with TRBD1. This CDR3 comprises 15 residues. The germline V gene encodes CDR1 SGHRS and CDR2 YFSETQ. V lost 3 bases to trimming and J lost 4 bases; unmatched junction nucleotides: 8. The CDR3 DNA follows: TGCGCCAGCAGCTCACAGGGGGCGTTTGTTTACGAGCAGTACTTC. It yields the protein CASSSQGAFVYEQYF.

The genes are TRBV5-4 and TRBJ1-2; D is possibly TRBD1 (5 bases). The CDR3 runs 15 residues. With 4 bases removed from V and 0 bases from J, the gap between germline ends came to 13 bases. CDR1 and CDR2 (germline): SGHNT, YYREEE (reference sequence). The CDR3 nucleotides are TGTGCCAGCAGCCCGGGGGGTGGAGCTAACTATGGCTACACCTTC. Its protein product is CASSPGGGANYGYTF.

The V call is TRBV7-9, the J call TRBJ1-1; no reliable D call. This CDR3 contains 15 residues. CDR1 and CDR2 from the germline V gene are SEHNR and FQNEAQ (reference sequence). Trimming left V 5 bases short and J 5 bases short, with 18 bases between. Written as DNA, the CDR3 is TGTGCCAGCAGCCGTCCAGGTCCGTTAAGAACTGAAGCTTTCTTT. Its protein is CASSRPGPLRTEAFF.

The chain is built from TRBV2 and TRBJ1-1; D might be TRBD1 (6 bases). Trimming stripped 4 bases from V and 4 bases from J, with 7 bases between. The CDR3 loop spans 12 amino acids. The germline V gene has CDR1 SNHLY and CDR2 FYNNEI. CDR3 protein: CASSVDSTEAFF. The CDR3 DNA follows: TGTGCCAGCAGTGTGGACAGCACTGAAGCTTTCTTT. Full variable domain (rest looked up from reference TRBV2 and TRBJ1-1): EPEVTQTPSHQVTQMGQEVILRCVPISNHLYFYWYRQILGQKVEFLVSFYNNEISEKSEIFDDQFSVERPDGSNFTLKIRSTKLEDSAMYFCASSVDSTEAFFGQGTRLTVV.

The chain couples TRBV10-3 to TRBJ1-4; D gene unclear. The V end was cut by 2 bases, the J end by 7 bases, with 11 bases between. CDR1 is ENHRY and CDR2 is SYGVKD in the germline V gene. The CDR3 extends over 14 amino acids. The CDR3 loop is CAISETGRGEKLFF. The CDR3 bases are TGTGCCATCAGTGAGACTGGGCGGGGTGAAAAACTGTTTTTT.

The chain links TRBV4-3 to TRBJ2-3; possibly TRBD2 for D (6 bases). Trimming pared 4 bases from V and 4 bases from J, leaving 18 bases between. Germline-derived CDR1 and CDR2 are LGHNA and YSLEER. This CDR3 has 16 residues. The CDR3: CASSPTPGTGADTQYF. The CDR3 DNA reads TGCGCCAGCAGCCCAACCCCCGGGACGGGGGCAGATACGCAGTATTTT.

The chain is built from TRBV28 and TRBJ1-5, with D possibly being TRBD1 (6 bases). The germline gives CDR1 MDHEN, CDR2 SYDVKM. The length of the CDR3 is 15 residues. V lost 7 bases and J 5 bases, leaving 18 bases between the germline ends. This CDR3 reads CASNILGGRDQPQHF. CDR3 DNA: TGTGCCAGCAACATTCTCGGGGGGCGAGATCAGCCCCAGCATTTT.

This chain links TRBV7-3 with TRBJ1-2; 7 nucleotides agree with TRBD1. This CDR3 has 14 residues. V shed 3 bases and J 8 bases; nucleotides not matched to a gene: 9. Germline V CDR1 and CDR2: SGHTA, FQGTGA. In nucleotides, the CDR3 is TGTGCCAGCAGCTTGGGACAGCCTGGCTCGGGCTACACCTTC. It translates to CASSLGQPGSGYTF.

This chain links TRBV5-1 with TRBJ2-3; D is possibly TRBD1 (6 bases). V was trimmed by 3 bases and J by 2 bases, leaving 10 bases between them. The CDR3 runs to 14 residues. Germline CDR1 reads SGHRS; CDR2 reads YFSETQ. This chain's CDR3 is CASSSTGITDTQYF. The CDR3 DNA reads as TGCGCCAGCAGCTCGACAGGAATCACAGATACGCAGTATTTT.

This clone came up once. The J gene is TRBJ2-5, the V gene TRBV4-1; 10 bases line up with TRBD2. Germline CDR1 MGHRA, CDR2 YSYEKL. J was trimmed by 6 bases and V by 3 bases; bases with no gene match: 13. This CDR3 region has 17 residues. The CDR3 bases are TGCGCCAGCAGCCATACGATCCTAGCGGGGGAGATGCAGACCCAGTACTTC. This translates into CASSHTILAGEMQTQYF.

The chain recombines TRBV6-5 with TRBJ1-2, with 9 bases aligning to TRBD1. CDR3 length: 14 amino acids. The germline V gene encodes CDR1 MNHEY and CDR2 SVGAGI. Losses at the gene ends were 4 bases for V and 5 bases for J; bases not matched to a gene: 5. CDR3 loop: CASSSGTGRYGYTF. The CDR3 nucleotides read TGTGCCAGCAGTTCCGGGACAGGGCGGTATGGCTACACCTTC.

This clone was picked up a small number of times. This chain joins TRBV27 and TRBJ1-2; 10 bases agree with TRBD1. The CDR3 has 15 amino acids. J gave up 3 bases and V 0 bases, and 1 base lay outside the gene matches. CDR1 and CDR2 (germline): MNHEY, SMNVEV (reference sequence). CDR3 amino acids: CASSLSGTGDYGYTF. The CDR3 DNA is TGTGCCAGCAGTTTATCGGGGACAGGGGACTATGGCTACACCTTC.

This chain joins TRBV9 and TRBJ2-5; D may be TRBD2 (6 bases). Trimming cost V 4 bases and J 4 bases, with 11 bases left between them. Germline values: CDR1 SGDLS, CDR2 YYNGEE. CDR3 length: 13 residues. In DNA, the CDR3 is TGTGCCAGCAGCTCACGGGGAGGAGAGACCCAGTACTTC. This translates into CASSSRGGETQYF.

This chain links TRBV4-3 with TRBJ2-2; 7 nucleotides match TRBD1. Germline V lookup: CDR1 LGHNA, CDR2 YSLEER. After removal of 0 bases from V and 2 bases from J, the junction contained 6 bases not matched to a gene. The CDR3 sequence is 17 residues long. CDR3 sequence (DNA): TGCGCCAGCAGCCAAGAATTACAGGGGTTTAACACCGGGGAGCTGTTTTTT. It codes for CASSQELQGFNTGELFF.

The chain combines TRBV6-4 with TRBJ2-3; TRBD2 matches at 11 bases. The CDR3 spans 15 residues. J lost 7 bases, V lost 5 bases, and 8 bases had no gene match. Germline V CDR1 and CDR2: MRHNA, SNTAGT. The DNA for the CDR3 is TGTGCCAGCAGTTTAGCGGGGGGGCCGGTGAATACGCAGTATTTT. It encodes CASSLAGGPVNTQYF.

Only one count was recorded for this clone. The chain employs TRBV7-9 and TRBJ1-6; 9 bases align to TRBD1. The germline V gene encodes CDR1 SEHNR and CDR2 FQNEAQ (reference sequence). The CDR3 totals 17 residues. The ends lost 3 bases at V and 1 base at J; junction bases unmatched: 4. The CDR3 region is CASSFNRGLSYNSPLHF. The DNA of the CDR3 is TGTGCCAGCAGCTTTAACAGGGGGCTTTCCTATAATTCACCCCTCCACTTT.

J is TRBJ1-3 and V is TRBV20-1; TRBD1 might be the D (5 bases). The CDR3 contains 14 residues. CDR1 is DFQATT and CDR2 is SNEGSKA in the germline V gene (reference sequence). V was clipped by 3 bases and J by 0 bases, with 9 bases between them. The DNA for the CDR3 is TGCAGTGCTAGTTGGGGCCTCTCTGGAAACACCATATATTTT. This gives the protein CSASWGLSGNTIYF.